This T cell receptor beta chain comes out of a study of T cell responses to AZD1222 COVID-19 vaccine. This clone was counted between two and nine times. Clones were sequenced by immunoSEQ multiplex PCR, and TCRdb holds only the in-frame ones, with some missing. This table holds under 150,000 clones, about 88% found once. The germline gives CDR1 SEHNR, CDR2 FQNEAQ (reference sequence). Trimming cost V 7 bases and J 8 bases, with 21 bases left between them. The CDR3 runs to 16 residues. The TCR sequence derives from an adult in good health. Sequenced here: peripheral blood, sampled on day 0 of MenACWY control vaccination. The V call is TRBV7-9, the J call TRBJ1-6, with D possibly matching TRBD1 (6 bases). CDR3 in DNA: TGTGCCAGCACCGAGGGGGACCCTTTCCGGGATTCACCCCTCCACTTT. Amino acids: CASTEGDPFRDSPLHF.